Described below is a single TCR beta chain sequence and its context. Its antigen is undetermined. At sampling all donors were nominally healthy, likely with unrecorded immune exposures. This sample stems from a study of cytomegalovirus exposure and HLA in healthy donors. The V end was cut by 3 bases, the J end by 3 bases, with 11 bases between. CDR3 size: 14 residues. Germline V gene data show CDR1 as MNHNS and CDR2 as SASEGT. Primers included in the PCR were 60 Vbeta and 13 Jbeta primers. Sequencing used immunoSEQ multiplex PCR; TCRdb keeps in-frame clones, though not all of them. The sample carries 150,000 to 200,000 clones, 70% to 90% recorded once. Findings and caveats of the study: Some segments of the V type, notably TRBV6-2 and TRBV6-3, were excluded as indistinguishable. Cytomegalovirus-associated TCR beta chains were listed, numbering some 150.

This sequence was found in a man between 18 and 35 years old in good health and CMV-seropositive. Sequences were obtained from PBMCs. V usage is TRBV6-1 and J usage is TRBJ1-1; D call uncertain. The CDR3 spells CASSDSPGYTEAFF. The CDR3 coding sequence is TGTGCCAGCAGTGATAGCCCGGGGTACACTGAAGCTTTCTTT.